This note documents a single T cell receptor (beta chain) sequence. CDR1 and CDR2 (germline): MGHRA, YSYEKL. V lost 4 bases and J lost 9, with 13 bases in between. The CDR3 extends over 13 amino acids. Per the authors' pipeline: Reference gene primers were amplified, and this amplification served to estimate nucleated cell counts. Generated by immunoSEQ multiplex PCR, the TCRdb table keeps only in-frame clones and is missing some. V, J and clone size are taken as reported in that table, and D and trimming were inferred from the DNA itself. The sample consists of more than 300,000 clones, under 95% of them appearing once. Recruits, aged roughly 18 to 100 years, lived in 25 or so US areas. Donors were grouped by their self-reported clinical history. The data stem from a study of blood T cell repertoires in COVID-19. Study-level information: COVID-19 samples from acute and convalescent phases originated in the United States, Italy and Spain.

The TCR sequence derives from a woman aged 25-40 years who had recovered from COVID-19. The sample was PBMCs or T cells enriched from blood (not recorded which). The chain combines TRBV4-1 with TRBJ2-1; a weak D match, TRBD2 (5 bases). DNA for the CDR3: TGCGCCAGCAGCCGGACTGGCAGTCTTGAGCAGTTCTTC. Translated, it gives CASSRTGSLEQFF.